The clone carrying this T cell receptor beta chain was picked up a small number of times. Grouping used clinical history reported by participants in a survey and questionnaire. This record comes from a study of blood T cell repertoires in COVID-19. Trimming pared 0 bases from V and 1 base from J, leaving 7 bases between. Per the germline V gene, CDR1 is SGHRS and CDR2 is YFSETQ. The CDR3 spans 14 residues. Clones were read by immunoSEQ multiplex PCR, and TCRdb kept only the in-frame ones, dropping some. Among 200,000 or so clones listed, 80% were seen once. The receptor was derived from a woman aged 40 to 55 with acute COVID-19. The chain uses TRBV5-1 and TRBJ1-1; no reliable D call. Sequenced input: PBMCs or T cells enriched from blood (not recorded which). The CDR3, as DNA: TGCGCCAGCAGCTTGGGAGCGAAGAACACTGAAGCTTTCTTT. Translating it yields CASSLGAKNTEAFF.